This T cell receptor (beta chain) was documented in a study of T cell repertoires in cytomegalovirus infection (dated by TCRdb to between 2018 and 2021). About the study as a whole: The HLA type of each donor mattered for the analysis, because public TCR beta signatures pointed to carriage of CMV infection along with the matching HLA type. Study-wide conclusions, independent of this receptor: In the ex vivo response, HLA-C-restricted CMV-specific TCR beta clonotypes were dominant, and in two of eight donors the single most frequent clonotype came from this HLA-C-restricted group. Cumulative frequency of public TCR beta family members discriminated carriers of CMV infection plus the relevant HLA type in this cohort and an independent approximately 370-donor cohort.

The sequencing machine was an Illumina HiSeq 1500. Clones were called with MiXCR by TCRdb after fastp trimmed the public reads at Q25, and only in-frame beta chains were retained. Rows with one shared CDR3 protein collapse into an entry with the most common genes and DNA. Within this sample are some 700,000 distinct CDR3 sequences, with 35% of them counted one time only. The leading ten clones occupy about 2.8% of the sample. This clonotype showed up just a few times. It has no known antigen specificity. No base-level quality is on record; no much larger clone is a single base apart. The sequenced sample consisted of PBMCs. The TCR originated in a human donor in good health (CMV status not recorded). Some clones in this sample may be carry-over from other donors' samples.

The base sequence is TGTGCCAGCCAGGCAGGTCGAGGCACTGAAGCTTTCTTT. Translated, this is CASQAGRGTEAFF. The chain was built from TRBV12-3 or TRBV12-4 and TRBJ1-1; the D gene is unclear. Taken from cysteine to phenylalanine, the CDR3 has 13 residues. The CDR3 DNA has 39 bases and is translated from base 1. V and J are truncated by 8 bases and 4 bases respectively, leaving an intervening sequence of 14 bases.